The 13 T cell receptor beta chains reported below all come from one sample, sequenced in a study of control samples from healthy donors and cancer patients. The assay was immunoSEQ multiplex PCR, and TCRdb's table has in-frame clones only and misses some. The sample contains around 68,000 clones, approximately 84% of which appear only once. Sequenced sample: blood. The source of these receptors is a man aged 45-60 years in good health.

This chain uses TRBV6-5 with TRBJ1-1; no reliable D call. Germline V gene lookup returns CDR1 MNHEY and CDR2 SVGAGI. This CDR3 spans 12 amino acids. Trimming stripped 7 bases from V and 5 bases from J, with 11 bases between. The CDR3 DNA is TGTGCCAGCACGCTTCGAGGGACTGAAGCTTTCTTT. Translating it yields CASTLRGTEAFF.

The gene calls are TRBV6-5 and TRBJ2-7; the match to TRBD1 covers 9 bases. With V trimmed by 6 bases and J by 6 bases, 9 bases remained unmatched. Germline V gene sequence: CDR1 MNHEY, CDR2 SVGAGI. The CDR3 is 14 residues long. The CDR3 coding sequence is TGTGCCAGCAGACCTTCTACAGGGGGCCCCGAGCAGTACTTC. This encodes CASRPSTGGPEQYF.

The chain links TRBV7-9 to TRBJ2-7; TRBD2 aligns across 13 bases. The CDR3 totals 19 residues. Looked up from germline, CDR1 is SEHNR and CDR2 is FQNEAQ (reference sequence). V was pared by 0 bases and J by 1 base, with 9 bases of the junction left unmatched. The CDR3 DNA sequence: TGTGCCAGCAGCTTAGCGAGGGGTGGACTAGCGGGAGATTCCTACGAGCAGTACTTC. Amino acids: CASSLARGGLAGDSYEQYF.

This rearrangement joins TRBV18 to TRBJ1-5; D perhaps matches TRBD1 (6 bases). V was cut by 3 bases and J by 5 bases, with 11 bases left in between. Germline CDR1 reads KGHSH; CDR2 reads LQKENI. The CDR3 consists of 14 residues. CDR3 sequence reads: CASSPTGWDQPQHF. The CDR3 DNA follows: TGTGCCAGCTCACCCACAGGGTGGGATCAGCCCCAGCATTTT.

The genes are TRBV2 and TRBJ2-2, with 8 nucleotides matching TRBD1. The CDR3 extends over 13 amino acids. The J segment lost 5 bases and the V segment lost 8 bases, leaving 4 bases of the junction unmatched. The germline CDR1 and CDR2 sequences are SNHLY and FYNNEI. The CDR3: CASAGQGTGELFF. CDR3 bases: TGTGCCAGCGCAGGACAGGGTACCGGGGAGCTGTTTTTT.

In this sample, this clone turned up a few times. The V gene is TRBV30, the J gene TRBJ1-3; D uncertain. V was pared by 2 bases and J by 0 bases, with 8 bases between. The germline CDR1 and CDR2 sequences are GTSNPN and SVGIG (reference sequence). The CDR3 totals 14 residues. The CDR3 protein is CAWSRGASGNTIYF. The CDR3 nucleotides are TGTGCCTGGAGTCGAGGTGCCTCTGGAAACACCATATATTTT.

This clone appeared once. The chain carries TRBV5-4 and TRBJ1-2, with 9 bases that match TRBD1. This CDR3 spans 14 amino acids. After removal of 4 bases from V and 2 bases from J, the junction contained 3 bases not matched to a gene. The V gene's germline CDR1 is SGHNT and CDR2 YYREEE (reference sequence). The CDR3 sequence is CASSTGQGNYGYTF. The CDR3 DNA follows: TGTGCCAGCAGCACGGGACAGGGAAACTATGGCTACACCTTC.

This chain joins TRBV11-2 and TRBJ1-5; D remains ambiguous. The germline V gene has CDR1 SGHAT and CDR2 FQNNGV. V lost 1 base, J lost 7 bases, and 8 bases lay in between. This CDR3 contains 13 residues. CDR3 sequence reads: CASSLAQAQPQHF. In nucleotides, the CDR3 is TGTGCCAGCAGCTTAGCACAAGCGCAGCCCCAGCATTTT.

This clone was seen only once. This chain links TRBV6-2 or TRBV6-3 with TRBJ1-2, with a possible D match to TRBD1 (5 bases). Germline CDR1 MNHEY, CDR2 SVGEGT. The length of the CDR3 is 12 residues. The ends were cut back, 6 bases at V and 7 bases at J, with 12 bases in the middle. CDR3 in amino acids: CASSPQGTGYTF. The CDR3 DNA is TGTGCCAGCAGCCCTCAGGGAACTGGCTACACCTTC.

This clone was recorded only once. The rearrangement joins TRBV14 to TRBJ2-1; D unclear. V dropped 0 bases and J dropped 2 bases, with 11 bases sitting between them. The CDR3 extends over 16 amino acids. CDR1 SGHDN and CDR2 FVKESK come from the germline V gene. In DNA form, the CDR3 reads TGTGCCAGCAGCCAAGATAGGAGACTGGCCTACAATGAGCAGTTCTTC. It specifies CASSQDRRLAYNEQFF.

The chain couples TRBV4-1 to TRBJ1-2; 10 bases agree with TRBD1. The CDR3 is made up of 16 amino acids. V lost 4 bases to trimming and J lost 7 bases; unmatched junction nucleotides: 12. Germline CDR1 reads MGHRA; CDR2 reads YSYEKL. The CDR3 bases are TGCGCCAGCAGCCCCGCCCCGACAGGGGGCGCCGGTGGCTACACCTTC. Translated: CASSPAPTGGAGGYTF.

In this sample, this clone turned up once. The rearrangement links TRBV9 to TRBJ1-3; D is unclear. The length of the CDR3 is 15 residues. Germline loops: CDR1 SGDLS, CDR2 YYNGEE. Trimming shortened V by 4 bases and J by 0 bases, and 11 bases separated the two germline ends. CDR3 region: CASSLGQASGNTIYF. For the CDR3, the DNA is TGTGCCAGCAGCCTTGGTCAGGCCTCTGGAAACACCATATATTTT.

The chain couples TRBV30 to TRBJ2-1; 7 nucleotides line up with TRBD2. CDR3 length: 13 residues. J lost 2 bases, V lost 4 bases, and 2 bases had no gene match. Looked up from germline, CDR1 is GTSNPN and CDR2 is SVGIG (reference sequence). The CDR3 here is CAWMSGTYNEQFF. DNA of the CDR3: TGTGCCTGGATGAGCGGGACCTACAATGAGCAGTTCTTC.